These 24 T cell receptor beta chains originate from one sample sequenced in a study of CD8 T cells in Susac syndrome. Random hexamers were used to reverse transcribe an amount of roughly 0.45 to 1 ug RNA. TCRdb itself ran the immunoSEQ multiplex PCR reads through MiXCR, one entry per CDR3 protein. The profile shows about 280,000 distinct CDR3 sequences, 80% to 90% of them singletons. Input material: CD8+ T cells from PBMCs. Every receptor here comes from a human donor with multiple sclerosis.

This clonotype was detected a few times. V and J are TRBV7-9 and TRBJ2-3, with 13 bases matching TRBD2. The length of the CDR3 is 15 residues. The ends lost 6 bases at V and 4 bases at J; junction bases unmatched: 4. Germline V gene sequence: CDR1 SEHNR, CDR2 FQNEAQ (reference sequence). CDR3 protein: CASSTGTSGADTQYF. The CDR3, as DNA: TGTGCCAGCAGTACCGGGACTAGCGGGGCAGATACGCAGTATTTT. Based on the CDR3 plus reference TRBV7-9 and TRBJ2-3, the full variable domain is DTGVSQNPRHKITKRGQNVTFRCDPISEHNRLYWYRQTLGQGPEFLTYFQNEAQLEKSRLLSDRFSAERPKGSFSTLEIQRTEQGDSAMYLCASSTGTSGADTQYFGPGTRLTVL.

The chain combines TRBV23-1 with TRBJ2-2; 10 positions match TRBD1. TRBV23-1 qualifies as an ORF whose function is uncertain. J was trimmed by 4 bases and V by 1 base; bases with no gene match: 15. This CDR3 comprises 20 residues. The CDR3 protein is CASSQFNVGQGVVSTGELFF. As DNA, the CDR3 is TGCGCCAGCAGTCAATTTAATGTAGGACAGGGGGTTGTGAGCACCGGGGAGCTGTTTTTT.

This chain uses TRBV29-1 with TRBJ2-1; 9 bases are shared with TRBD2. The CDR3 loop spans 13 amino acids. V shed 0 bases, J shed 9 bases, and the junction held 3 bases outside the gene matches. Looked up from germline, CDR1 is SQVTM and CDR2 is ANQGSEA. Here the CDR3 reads CSVEERTSVEQFF. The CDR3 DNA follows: TGCAGCGTTGAAGAGCGGACTAGCGTTGAGCAGTTCTTC.

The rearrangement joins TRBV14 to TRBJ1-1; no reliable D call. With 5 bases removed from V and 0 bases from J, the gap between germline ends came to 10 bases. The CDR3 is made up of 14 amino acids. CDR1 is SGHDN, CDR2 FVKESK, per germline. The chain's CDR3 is CASSARAMNTEAFF. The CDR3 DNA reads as TGTGCCAGCAGCGCCCGGGCTATGAACACTGAAGCTTTCTTT.

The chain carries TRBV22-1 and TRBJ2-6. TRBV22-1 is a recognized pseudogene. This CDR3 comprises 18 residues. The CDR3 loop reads CPGSLTRSEQSRANVLTF. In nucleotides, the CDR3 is TGTCCTGGGAGTTTAACACGAAGCGAACAAAGTCGGGCCAACGTCCTGACTTTC.

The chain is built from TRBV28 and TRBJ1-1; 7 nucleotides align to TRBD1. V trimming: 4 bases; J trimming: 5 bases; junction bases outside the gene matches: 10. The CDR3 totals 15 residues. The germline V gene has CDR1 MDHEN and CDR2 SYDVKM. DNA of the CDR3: TGTGCCAGCAGTTGCCCAGAGGGGGCAGATACTGAAGCTTTCTTT. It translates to CASSCPEGADTEAFF. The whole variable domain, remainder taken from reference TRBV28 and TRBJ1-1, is DVKVTQSSRYLVKRTGEKVFLECVQDMDHENMFWYRQDPGLGLRLIYFSYDVKMKEKGDIPEGYSVSREKKERFSLILESASTNQTSMYLCASSCPEGADTEAFFGQGTRLTVV.

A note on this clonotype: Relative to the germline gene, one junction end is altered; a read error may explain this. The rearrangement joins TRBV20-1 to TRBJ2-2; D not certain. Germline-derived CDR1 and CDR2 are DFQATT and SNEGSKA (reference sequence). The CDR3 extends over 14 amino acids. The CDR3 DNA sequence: TGCAGTGCTATCGATTACGCGAACACCGGAGAGCTGTTTTTT. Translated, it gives CSAIDYANTGELFF.

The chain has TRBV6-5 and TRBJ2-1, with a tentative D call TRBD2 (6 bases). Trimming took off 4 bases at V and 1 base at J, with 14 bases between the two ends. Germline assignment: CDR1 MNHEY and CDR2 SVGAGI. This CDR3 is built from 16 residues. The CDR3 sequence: CASSWGETFSYNEQFF. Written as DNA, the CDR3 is TGTGCCAGCAGTTGGGGGGAGACCTTTTCCTACAATGAGCAGTTCTTC.

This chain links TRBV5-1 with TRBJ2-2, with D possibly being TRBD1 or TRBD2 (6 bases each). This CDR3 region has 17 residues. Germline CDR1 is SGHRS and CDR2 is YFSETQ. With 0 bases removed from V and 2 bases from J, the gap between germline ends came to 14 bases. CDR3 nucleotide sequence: TGCGCCAGCAGCTTGGAACCGGCGGGGACAAACACCGGGGAGCTGTTTTTT. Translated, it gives CASSLEPAGTNTGELFF.

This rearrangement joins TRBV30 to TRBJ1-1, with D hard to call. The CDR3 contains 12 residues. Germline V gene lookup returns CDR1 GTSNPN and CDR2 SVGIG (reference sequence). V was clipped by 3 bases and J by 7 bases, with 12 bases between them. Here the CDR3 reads CAWRRGRVEAFF. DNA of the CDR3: TGTGCCTGGAGGCGCGGGAGGGTTGAAGCTTTCTTT.

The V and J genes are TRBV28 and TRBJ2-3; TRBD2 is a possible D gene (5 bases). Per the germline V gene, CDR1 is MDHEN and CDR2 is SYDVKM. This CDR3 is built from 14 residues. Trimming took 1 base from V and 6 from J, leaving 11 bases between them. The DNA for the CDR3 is TGTGCCAGCAGTTTATCTTCGGAGGCCGATACGCAGTATTTT. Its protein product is CASSLSSEADTQYF.

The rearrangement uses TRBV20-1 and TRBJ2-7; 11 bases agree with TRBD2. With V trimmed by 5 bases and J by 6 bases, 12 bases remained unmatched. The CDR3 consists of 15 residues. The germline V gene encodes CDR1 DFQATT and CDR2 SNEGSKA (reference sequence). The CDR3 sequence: CSAFTGTSGIGEQYF. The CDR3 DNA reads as TGCAGTGCTTTTACCGGGACTAGCGGTATCGGCGAGCAGTACTTC.

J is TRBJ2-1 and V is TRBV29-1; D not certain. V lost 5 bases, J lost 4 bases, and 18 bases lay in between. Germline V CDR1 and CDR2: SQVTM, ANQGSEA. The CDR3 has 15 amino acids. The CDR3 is CSVLLLATEYNEQFF. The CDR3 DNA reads TGCAGCGTTCTCCTACTCGCAACTGAGTACAATGAGCAGTTCTTC.

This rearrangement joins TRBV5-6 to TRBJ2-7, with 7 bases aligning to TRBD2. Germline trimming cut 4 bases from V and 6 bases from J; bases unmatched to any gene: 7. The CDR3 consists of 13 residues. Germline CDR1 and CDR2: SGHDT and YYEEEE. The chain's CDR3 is CASSLGTNREQYF. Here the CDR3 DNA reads TGTGCCAGCAGCCTAGGGACTAATCGCGAGCAGTACTTC. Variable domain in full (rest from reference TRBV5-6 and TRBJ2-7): DAGVTQSPTHLIKTRGQQVTLRCSPKSGHDTVSWYQQALGQGPQFIFQYYEEEERQRGNFPDRFSGHQFPNYSSELNVNALLLGDSALYLCASSLGTNREQYFGPGTRLTVT.

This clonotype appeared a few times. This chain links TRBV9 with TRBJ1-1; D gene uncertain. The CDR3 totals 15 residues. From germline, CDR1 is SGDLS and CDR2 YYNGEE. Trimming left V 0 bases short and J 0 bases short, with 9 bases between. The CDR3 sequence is CASSVGGGMNTEAFF. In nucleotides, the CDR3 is TGTGCCAGCAGCGTAGGGGGAGGGATGAACACTGAAGCTTTCTTT.

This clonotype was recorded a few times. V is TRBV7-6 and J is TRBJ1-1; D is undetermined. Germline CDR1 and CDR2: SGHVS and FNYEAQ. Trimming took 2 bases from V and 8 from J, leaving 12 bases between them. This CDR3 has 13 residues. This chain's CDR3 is CASSLKLGKEAFF. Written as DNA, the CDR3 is TGTGCCAGCAGCTTAAAACTGGGGAAGGAAGCTTTCTTT. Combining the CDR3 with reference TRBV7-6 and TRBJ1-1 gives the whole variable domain GAGVSQSPRYKVTKRGQDVALRCDPISGHVSLYWYRQALGQGPEFLTYFNYEAQQDKSGLPNDRFSAERPEGSISTLTIQRTEQRDSAMYRCASSLKLGKEAFFGQGTRLTVV.

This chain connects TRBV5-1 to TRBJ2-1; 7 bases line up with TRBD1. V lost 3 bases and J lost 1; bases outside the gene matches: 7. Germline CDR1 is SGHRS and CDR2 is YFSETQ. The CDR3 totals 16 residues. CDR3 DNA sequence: TGCGCCAGCAGCTCACCGGGACAGTTATCCTACAATGAGCAGTTCTTC. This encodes CASSSPGQLSYNEQFF.

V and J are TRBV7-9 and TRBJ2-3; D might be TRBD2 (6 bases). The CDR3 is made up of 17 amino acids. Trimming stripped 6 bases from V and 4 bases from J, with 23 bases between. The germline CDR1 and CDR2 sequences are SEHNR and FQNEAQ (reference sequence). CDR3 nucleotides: TGTGCCAGCAGGCCTTACAGCGAGCGGGCCCTCTCAGATACGCAGTATTTT. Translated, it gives CASRPYSERALSDTQYF. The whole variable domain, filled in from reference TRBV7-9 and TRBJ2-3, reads DTGVSQNPRHKITKRGQNVTFRCDPISEHNRLYWYRQTLGQGPEFLTYFQNEAQLEKSRLLSDRFSAERPKGSFSTLEIQRTEQGDSAMYLCASRPYSERALSDTQYFGPGTRLTVL.

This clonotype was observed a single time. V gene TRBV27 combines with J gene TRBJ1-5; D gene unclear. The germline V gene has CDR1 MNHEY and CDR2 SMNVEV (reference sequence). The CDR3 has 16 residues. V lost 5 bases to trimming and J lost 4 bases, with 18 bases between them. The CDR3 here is CASSPSSGERNQPQHF. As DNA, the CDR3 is TGTGCCAGCAGTCCCTCGAGTGGGGAGAGAAATCAGCCCCAGCATTTT.

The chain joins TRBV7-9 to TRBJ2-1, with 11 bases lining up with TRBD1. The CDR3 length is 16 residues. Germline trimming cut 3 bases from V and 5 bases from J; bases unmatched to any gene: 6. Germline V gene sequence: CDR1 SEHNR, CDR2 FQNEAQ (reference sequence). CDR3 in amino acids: CASSFSRTGGHNEQFF. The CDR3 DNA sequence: TGTGCCAGCAGCTTTTCTCGGACAGGGGGCCACAATGAGCAGTTCTTC.

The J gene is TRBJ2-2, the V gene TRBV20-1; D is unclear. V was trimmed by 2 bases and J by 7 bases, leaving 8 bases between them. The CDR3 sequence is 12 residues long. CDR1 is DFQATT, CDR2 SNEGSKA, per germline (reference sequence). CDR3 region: CSARYESGELFF. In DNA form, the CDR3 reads TGCAGTGCTAGATACGAGAGCGGGGAGCTGTTTTTT.

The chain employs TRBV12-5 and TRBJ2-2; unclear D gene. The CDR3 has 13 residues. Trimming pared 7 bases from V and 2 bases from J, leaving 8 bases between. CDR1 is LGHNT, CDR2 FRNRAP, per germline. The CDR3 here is CASESYNTGELFF. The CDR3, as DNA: TGTGCTAGTGAATCTTATAACACCGGGGAGCTGTTTTTT.

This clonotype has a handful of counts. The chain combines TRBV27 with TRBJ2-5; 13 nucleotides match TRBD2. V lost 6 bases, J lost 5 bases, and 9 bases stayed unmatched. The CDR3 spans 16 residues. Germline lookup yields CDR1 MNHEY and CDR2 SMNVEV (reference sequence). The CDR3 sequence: CASSDTSGRAYETQYF. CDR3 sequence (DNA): TGTGCCAGCAGCGACACTAGCGGGAGGGCCTACGAGACCCAGTACTTC.

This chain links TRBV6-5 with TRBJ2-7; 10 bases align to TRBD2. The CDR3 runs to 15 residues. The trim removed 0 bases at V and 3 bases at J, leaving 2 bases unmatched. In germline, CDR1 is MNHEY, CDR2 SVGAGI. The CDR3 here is CASSYSGTSDYEQYF. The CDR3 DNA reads TGTGCCAGCAGTTACTCCGGGACTAGCGACTACGAGCAGTACTTC.